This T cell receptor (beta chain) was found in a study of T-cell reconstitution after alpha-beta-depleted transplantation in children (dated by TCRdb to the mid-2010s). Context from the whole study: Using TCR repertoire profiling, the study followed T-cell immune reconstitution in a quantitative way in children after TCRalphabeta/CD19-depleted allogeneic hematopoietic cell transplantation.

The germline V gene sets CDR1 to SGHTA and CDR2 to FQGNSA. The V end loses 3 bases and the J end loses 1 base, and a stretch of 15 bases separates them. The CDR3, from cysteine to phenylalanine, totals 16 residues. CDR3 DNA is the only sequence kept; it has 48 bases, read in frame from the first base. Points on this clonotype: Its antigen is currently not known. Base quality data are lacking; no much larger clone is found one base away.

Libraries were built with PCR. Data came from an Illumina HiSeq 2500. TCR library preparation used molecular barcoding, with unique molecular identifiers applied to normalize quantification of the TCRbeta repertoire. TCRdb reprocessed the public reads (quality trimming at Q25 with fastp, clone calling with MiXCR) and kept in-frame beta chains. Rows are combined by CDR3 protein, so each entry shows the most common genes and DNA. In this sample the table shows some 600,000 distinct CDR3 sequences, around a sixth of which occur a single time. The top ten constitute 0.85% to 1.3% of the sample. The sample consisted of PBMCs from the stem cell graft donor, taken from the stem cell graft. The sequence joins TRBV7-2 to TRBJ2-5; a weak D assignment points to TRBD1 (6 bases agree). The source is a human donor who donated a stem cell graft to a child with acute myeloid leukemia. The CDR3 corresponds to CASSFMGAVSQETQYF. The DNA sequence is TGTGCCAGCAGCTTCATGGGGGCAGTAAGCCAAGAGACCCAGTACTTC.